This T cell receptor beta chain was retrieved from a study of tumor-infiltrating lymphocytes in glioblastoma multiforme. TCR beta libraries were built from RNA through three nested multiplex PCR rounds using modified ARM-PCR. TCRdb re-called the multiplex PCR reads with MiXCR, one entry per CDR3 protein. The profile shows about 15,000 distinct CDR3 sequences, 73% of them singletons. The CDR3 is made up of 14 amino acids. Looked up from germline, CDR1 is MNHNS and CDR2 is SASEGT. A word on this clonotype: A junction boundary mismatches the germline segment, possibly from a read error.

This TCR was recovered from a male donor with glioblastoma. The sequenced material came from brain tumor tissue. The chain carries TRBV6-1 and TRBJ2-7; 7 nucleotides match TRBD1. CDR3 amino acids: CVSSRTGGSYEQYF. The DNA of the CDR3 is TGTGTCAGCAGTAGGACAGGAGGATCCTACGAGCAGTACTTC.